One sample yielded the 4 T cell receptor beta chains listed below, sequenced in a study of T-cell reconstitution after alpha-beta-depleted transplantation in children. Preparation of the TCRbeta library involved a method that used unique molecular identifiers. TCRdb reprocessed the PCR reads with MiXCR, giving one entry per CDR3 protein. This sample has about 480,000 distinct CDR3 sequences, with under 15% found just once. The source material was PBMCs from the stem cell graft donor, sampled from the stem cell graft. These receptors all come from a human donor who donated a stem cell graft to a child with combined immunodeficiency.

This clonotype was recorded many times. The chain combines TRBV20-1 with TRBJ2-7; no clear D gene. The germline V gene has CDR1 DFQATT and CDR2 SNEGSKA (reference sequence). V was trimmed by 0 bases and J by 6 bases, leaving 9 bases between them. The CDR3 sequence is 12 residues long. The CDR3 nucleotides read TGCAGTGCTAGAGATACTCTTCTCGAGCAGTACTTC. Translating gives CSARDTLLEQYF.

The chain carries TRBV27 and TRBJ2-7, with D perhaps matching TRBD1 or TRBD2 (5 bases each). The germline CDR1 and CDR2 sequences are MNHEY and SMNVEV (reference sequence). The CDR3 runs 15 residues. Trimming took 3 bases from V and 2 from J, leaving 14 bases between them. The CDR3 DNA reads as TGTGCCAGCAGTTTGGGGGACGGGTCGGCCTACGAGCAGTACTTC. Translated, it gives CASSLGDGSAYEQYF.

This clonotype was detected only a few times. The rearrangement uses TRBV4-1 and TRBJ2-1; 12 nucleotides agree with TRBD2. The CDR3 covers 19 residues. In germline, CDR1 is MGHRA, CDR2 YSYEKL. V dropped 3 bases and J dropped 7; count of bases not matched to a gene: 16. CDR3 loop: CASSHLRLAGEGLRNEQFF. The DNA of the CDR3 is TGCGCCAGCAGCCATCTCCGACTAGCGGGAGAAGGGCTGAGAAATGAGCAGTTCTTC.

This clonotype was observed a few times. The rearrangement links TRBV30 to TRBJ2-3; 7 nucleotides align to TRBD2. Germline CDR1 and CDR2: GTSNPN and SVGIG (reference sequence). The CDR3 runs 14 residues. V lost 2 bases, J lost 0 bases, and 2 bases stayed unmatched. CDR3 in DNA: TGTGCCTGGAGTCACGGGGGGAGCACAGATACGCAGTATTTT. Protein product: CAWSHGGSTDTQYF.